The 8 T cell receptor beta chains below come from one sample, sequenced in a study of blood T cell repertoires in COVID-19. Clones were read by immunoSEQ multiplex PCR, and TCRdb kept only the in-frame ones, dropping some. Among some 350,000 clones, under 95% were seen once, and the ten largest hold approximately 3.5%. The sample was peripheral blood. These receptors all come from a woman under 30 who had recovered from COVID-19.

This clone was recorded only once. This chain connects TRBV6-5 to TRBJ1-2; 8 positions match TRBD1. CDR1 is MNHEY, CDR2 SVGAGI, per germline. CDR3 length: 15 amino acids. V dropped 8 bases and J dropped 3; count of bases not matched to a gene: 11. CDR3 region: CASYRAGGLYYGYTF. The CDR3 region has the DNA TGTGCCAGCTATAGGGCAGGGGGCTTGTACTATGGCTACACCTTC.

This chain uses TRBV11-2 with TRBJ1-1, with TRBD1 identical over 7 bases. The CDR3 totals 14 residues. Per germline, CDR1 SGHAT and CDR2 FQNNGV. The V and J ends lost 6 bases and 0 bases, in that order; junction bases with no gene match: 4. CDR3 in amino acids: CASRSGQMNTEAFF. As DNA, the CDR3 is TGTGCCAGCAGATCGGGACAGATGAACACTGAAGCTTTCTTT.

V and J are TRBV6-2 or TRBV6-3 and TRBJ2-7; D is possibly TRBD2 (6 bases). The CDR3 consists of 13 residues. Trimming took 6 bases from V and 1 from J, leaving 10 bases between them. CDR1 is MNHEY, CDR2 SVGEGT, per germline. The CDR3: CASSPRGSYEQYV. Here the CDR3 DNA reads TGTGCCAGCAGCCCCCGGGGGTCCTACGAGCAGTACGTC.

This chain uses TRBV28 with TRBJ2-2; 7 positions match TRBD1. The CDR3 sequence is 13 residues long. Germline lookup yields CDR1 MDHEN and CDR2 SYDVKM. V lost 7 bases to trimming and J lost 7 bases; unmatched junction nucleotides: 6. The CDR3 sequence: CASTRQGSGELFF. The CDR3 nucleotides read TGTGCCAGCACTCGACAGGGTAGCGGGGAGCTGTTTTTT.

This sequence joins TRBV28 and TRBJ1-2, with D maybe TRBD1 (6 bases). With 8 bases removed from V and 2 bases from J, the gap between germline ends came to 15 bases. The CDR3 runs to 14 residues. From germline, CDR1 is MDHEN and CDR2 SYDVKM. CDR3 amino acids: CASGGQTKNYGYTF. In DNA form, the CDR3 reads TGTGCCAGCGGCGGACAGACCAAAAACTATGGCTACACCTTC.

This chain joins TRBV14 and TRBJ1-2; 7 bases are shared with TRBD1. Trimming took 3 bases from V and 4 from J; bases not matched to a gene: 8. The CDR3 runs 15 residues. CDR1 is SGHDN, CDR2 FVKESK, per germline. This CDR3 reads CASSQKDRTVYGYTF. In DNA form, the CDR3 reads TGTGCCAGCAGCCAGAAGGACAGGACGGTCTATGGCTACACCTTC.

The chain has TRBV30 and TRBJ1-2; tentative D call: TRBD1 (5 bases). The CDR3 loop spans 14 amino acids. Trimming pared 3 bases from V and 4 bases from J, leaving 15 bases between. Looked up from germline, CDR1 is GTSNPN and CDR2 is SVGIG (reference sequence). The CDR3 reads CAWRPQGFGYGYTF. As DNA, the CDR3 is TGTGCCTGGAGACCCCAGGGATTCGGCTATGGCTACACCTTC.

Concerning this clone: The CDR3 does not end in the conserved phenylalanine or tryptophan, so this is likely a read error. No DNA is shown, since the ends of the CDR3 on it are uncertain; the CDR3 is the one TCRdb lists. This chain links TRBV10-3 with TRBJ1-1. The CDR3 numbers 8 amino acids, ends counted. Germline CDR1 ENHRY, CDR2 SYGVKD. This chain's CDR3 is CAIRGPGS.